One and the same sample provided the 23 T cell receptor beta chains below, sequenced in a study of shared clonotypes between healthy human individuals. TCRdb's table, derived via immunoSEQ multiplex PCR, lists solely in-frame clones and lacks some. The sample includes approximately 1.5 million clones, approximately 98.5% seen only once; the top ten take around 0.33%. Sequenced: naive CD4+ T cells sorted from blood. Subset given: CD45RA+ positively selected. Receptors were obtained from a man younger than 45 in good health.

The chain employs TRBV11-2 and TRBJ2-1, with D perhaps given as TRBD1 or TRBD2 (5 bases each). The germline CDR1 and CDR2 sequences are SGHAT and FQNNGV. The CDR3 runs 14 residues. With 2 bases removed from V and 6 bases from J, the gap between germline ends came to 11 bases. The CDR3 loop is CASSLREGFNEQFF. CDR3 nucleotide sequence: TGTGCCAGCAGCTTAAGAGAGGGGTTCAATGAGCAGTTCTTC.

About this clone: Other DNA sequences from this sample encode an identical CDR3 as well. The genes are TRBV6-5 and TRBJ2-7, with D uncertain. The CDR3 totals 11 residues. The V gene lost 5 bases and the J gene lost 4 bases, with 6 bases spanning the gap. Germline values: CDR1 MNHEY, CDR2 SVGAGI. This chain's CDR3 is CASSEGYEQYF. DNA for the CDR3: TGTGCCAGCAGTGAAGGGTACGAGCAGTACTTC.

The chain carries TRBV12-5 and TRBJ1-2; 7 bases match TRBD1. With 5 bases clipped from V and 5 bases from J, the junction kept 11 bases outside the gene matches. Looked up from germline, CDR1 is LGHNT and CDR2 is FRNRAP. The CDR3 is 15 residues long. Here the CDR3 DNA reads TGTGCTAGTGGTCCGGGGACAGCCCTCGCTTATGGCTACACCTTC. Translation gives CASGPGTALAYGYTF.

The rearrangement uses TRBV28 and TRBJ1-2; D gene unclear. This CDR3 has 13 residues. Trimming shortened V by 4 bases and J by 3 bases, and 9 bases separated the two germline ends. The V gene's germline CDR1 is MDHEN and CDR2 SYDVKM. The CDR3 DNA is TGTGCCAGCAGTTCCGCCGCTCACTATGGCTACACCTTC. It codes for CASSSAAHYGYTF.

Here the CDR3 DNA reads TGTGCCAGCAGCTTGGCCTTATCTGGTGAGCAGTTCTTC. This gives the protein CASSLALSGEQFF. The chain employs TRBV5-6 and TRBJ2-1; D is unresolved. The CDR3 consists of 13 residues. Germline lookup yields CDR1 SGHDT and CDR2 YYEEEE. The ends were cut back, 0 bases at V and 9 bases at J, with 10 bases in the middle.

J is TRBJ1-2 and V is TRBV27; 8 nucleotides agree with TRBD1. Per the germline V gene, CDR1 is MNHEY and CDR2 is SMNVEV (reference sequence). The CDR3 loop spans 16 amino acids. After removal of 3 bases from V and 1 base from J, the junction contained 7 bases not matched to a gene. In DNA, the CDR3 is TGTGCCAGCAGTTTCGTTGCGACAGGGGTTAACTATGGCTACACCTTC. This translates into CASSFVATGVNYGYTF.

This chain's CDR3 is CASSGFRTNQPQHF. The CDR3, as DNA: TGTGCCAGTAGCGGATTCCGGACCAATCAGCCCCAGCATTTT. This chain connects TRBV19 to TRBJ1-5; D gene unclear. The CDR3 has 14 amino acids. Trimming pared 6 bases from V and 3 bases from J, leaving 12 bases between. The germline gives CDR1 LNHDA, CDR2 SQIVND (reference sequence).

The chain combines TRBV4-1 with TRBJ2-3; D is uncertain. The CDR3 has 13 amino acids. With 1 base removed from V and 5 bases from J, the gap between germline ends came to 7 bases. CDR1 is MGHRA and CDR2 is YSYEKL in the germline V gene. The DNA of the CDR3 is TGCGCCAGCAGCCAAGCCCCAGGAGATACGCAGTATTTT. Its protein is CASSQAPGDTQYF.

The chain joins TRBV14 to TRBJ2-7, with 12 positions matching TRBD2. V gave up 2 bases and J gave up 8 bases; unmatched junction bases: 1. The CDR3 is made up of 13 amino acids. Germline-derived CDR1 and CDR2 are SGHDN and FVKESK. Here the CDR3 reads CASSQRTSGKQYF. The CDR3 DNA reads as TGTGCCAGCAGCCAAAGGACTAGCGGGAAGCAGTACTTC.

CDR3 bases: TGCGCCAGCAGCCACTTGGATACAACTAATGAAAAACTGTTTTTT. Amino acids: CASSHLDTTNEKLFF. The chain employs TRBV4-1 and TRBJ1-4; the D is unclear. Trimming cost V 3 bases and J 0 bases, with 8 bases left between them. This CDR3 region has 15 residues. Germline CDR1 and CDR2: MGHRA and YSYEKL.

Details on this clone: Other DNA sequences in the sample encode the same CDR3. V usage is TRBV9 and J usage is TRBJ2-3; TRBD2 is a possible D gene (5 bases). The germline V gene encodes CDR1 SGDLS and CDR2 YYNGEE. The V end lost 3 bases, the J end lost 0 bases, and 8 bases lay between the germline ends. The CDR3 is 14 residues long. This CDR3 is CASSATGSTDTQYF. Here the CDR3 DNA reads TGTGCCAGCAGCGCCACGGGGAGCACAGATACGCAGTATTTT. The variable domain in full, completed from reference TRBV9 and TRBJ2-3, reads DSGVTQTPKHLITATGQRVTLRCSPRSGDLSVYWYQQSLDQGLQFLIQYYNGEERAKGNILERFSAQQFPDLHSELNLSSLELGDSALYFCASSATGSTDTQYFGPGTRLTVL.

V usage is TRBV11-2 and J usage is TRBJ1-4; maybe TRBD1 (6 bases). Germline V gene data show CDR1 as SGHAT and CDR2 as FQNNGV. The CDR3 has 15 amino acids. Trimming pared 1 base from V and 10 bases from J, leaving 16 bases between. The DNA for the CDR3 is TGTGCCAGCAGCTTAGGTGACAGGCCAACGGGAAAACTGTTTTTT. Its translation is CASSLGDRPTGKLFF.

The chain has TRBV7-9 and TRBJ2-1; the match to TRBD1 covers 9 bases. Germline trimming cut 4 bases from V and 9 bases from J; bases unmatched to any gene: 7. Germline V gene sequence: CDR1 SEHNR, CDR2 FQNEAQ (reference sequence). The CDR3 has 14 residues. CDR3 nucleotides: TGTGCCAGCAGCTCGGACAGGGGTACGTCTGAGCAGTTCTTC. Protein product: CASSSDRGTSEQFF.

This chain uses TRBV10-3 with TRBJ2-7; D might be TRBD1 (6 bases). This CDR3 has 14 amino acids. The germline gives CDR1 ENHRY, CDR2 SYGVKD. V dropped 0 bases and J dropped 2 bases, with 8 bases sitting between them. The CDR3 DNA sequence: TGTGCCATCAGTGAGTCTGAGGGGGCCTACGAGCAGTACTTC. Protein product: CAISESEGAYEQYF.

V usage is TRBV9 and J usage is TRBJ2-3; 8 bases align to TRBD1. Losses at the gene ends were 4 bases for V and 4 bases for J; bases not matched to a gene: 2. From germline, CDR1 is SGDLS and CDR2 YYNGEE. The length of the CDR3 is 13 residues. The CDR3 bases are TGTGCCAGCAGCTCGACAGGGGCAGATACGCAGTATTTT. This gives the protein CASSSTGADTQYF.

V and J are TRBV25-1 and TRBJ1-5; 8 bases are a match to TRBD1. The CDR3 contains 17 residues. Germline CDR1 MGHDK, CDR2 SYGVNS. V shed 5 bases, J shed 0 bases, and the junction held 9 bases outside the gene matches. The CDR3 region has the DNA TGTGCCAGCAGTCAGGGGACAGGCGTTTATAGCAATCAGCCCCAGCATTTT. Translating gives CASSQGTGVYSNQPQHF.

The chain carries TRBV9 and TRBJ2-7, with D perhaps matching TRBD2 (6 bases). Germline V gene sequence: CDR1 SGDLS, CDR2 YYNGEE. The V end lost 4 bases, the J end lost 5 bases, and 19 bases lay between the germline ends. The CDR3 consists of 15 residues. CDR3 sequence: CASSFIAAGFDEQYF. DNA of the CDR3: TGTGCCAGCAGCTTTATAGCGGCGGGTTTCGACGAGCAGTACTTC.

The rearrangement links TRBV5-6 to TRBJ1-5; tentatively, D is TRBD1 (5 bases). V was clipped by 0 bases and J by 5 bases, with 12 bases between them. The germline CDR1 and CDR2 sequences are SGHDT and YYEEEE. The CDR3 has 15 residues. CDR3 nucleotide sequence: TGTGCCAGCAGCTTGGCAGGGAGTGACGATCAGCCCCAGCATTTT. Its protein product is CASSLAGSDDQPQHF. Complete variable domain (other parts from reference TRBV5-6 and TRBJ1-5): DAGVTQSPTHLIKTRGQQVTLRCSPKSGHDTVSWYQQALGQGPQFIFQYYEEEERQRGNFPDRFSGHQFPNYSSELNVNALLLGDSALYLCASSLAGSDDQPQHFGDGTRLSIL.

CDR3 amino acids: CASSHYTGTSGDNEQFF. The CDR3, as DNA: TGTGCCAGCAGCCATTACACCGGGACTAGCGGGGACAATGAGCAGTTCTTC. J is TRBJ2-1 and V is TRBV14, with TRBD2 identical over 13 bases. CDR1 is SGHDN, CDR2 FVKESK, per germline. V lost 3 bases and J lost 5; bases outside the gene matches: 7. CDR3 length: 17 amino acids.

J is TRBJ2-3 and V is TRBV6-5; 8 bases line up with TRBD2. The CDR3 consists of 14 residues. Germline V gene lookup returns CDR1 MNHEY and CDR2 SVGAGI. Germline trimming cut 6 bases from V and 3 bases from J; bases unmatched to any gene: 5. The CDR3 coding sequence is TGTGCCAGCAGACGATCGGGGGGGACAGATACGCAGTATTTT. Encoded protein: CASRRSGGTDTQYF.

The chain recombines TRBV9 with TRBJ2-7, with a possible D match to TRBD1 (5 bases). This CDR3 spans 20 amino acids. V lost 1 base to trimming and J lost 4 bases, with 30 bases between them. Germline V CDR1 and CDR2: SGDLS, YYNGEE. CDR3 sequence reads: CASSVHNMRYAGLDAYEQYF. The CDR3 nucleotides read TGTGCCAGCAGCGTACATAATATGAGGTATGCAGGGCTGGACGCATACGAGCAGTACTTC.

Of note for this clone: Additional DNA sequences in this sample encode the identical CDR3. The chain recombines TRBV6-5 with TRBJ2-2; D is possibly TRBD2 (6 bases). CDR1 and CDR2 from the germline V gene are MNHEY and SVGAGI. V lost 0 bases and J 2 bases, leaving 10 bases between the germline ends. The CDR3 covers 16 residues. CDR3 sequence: CASSYSGGANTGELFF. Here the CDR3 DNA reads TGTGCCAGCAGTTACTCTGGCGGGGCCAACACCGGGGAGCTGTTTTTT.

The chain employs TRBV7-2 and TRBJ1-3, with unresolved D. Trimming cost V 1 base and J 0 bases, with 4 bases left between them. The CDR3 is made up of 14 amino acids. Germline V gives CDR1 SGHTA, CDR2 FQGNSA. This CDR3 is CASSLVSSGNTIYF. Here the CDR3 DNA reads TGTGCCAGCAGCTTAGTAAGCTCTGGAAACACCATATATTTT.